Listed below are T cell receptor beta chains from one sample, sequenced in a study of blood T cell repertoires in COVID-19. The method was immunoSEQ multiplex PCR; TCRdb's version includes in-frame clones alone and lacks a portion of them. Found here are approximately 300,000 clones, 75% to 95% of them singletons; the top ten hold roughly 6.8%. Sequencing input: peripheral blood. The source is a woman aged 30 to 39 with COVID-19, enrolled during active disease. Each CDR3 is given with its conserved first and last residue. A D gene is named only where the DNA matches it firmly. Clone size is not always given. Where it is, it says once, few, many or a class for expanded clones.

d_call: TRBD2; v_call: TRBV25-1; clone_size: -; cdr3_length: 15; j_call: TRBJ2-5; cdr3_nt: TGTGCCAGCAGTGAGTCGGGACTAGCGGAAGAGACCCAGTACTTC; cdr3_aa: CASSESGLAEETQYF
d_call: TRBD1; v_call: TRBV3-1/TRBV3-2; clone_size: once; cdr3_length: 16; j_call: TRBJ2-2; cdr3_nt: TGTGCCAGCAGCCAACCAAGGACAGGGAACACCGGGGAGCTGTTTTTT; cdr3_aa: CASSQPRTGNTGELFF
d_call: -; v_call: TRBV10-3; clone_size: -; cdr3_length: 13; j_call: TRBJ1-2; cdr3_nt: TGTGCCATCAGTGCAAAGGGGAATGATGGCTACACCTTC; cdr3_aa: CAISAKGNDGYTF
d_call: TRBD1; v_call: TRBV4-1; clone_size: -; cdr3_length: 14; j_call: TRBJ1-2; cdr3_nt: TGCGCCAGCAGCCAAAGACAGGGCGACTATGGCTACACCTTC; cdr3_aa: CASSQRQGDYGYTF
d_call: TRBD1; v_call: TRBV5-4; clone_size: -; cdr3_length: 16; j_call: TRBJ2-3; cdr3_nt: TGTGCCAGCAGCTTGGGACAGGGAATTAGCACAGATACGCAGTATTTT; cdr3_aa: CASSLGQGISTDTQYF
d_call: -; v_call: TRBV28; clone_size: once; cdr3_length: 13; j_call: TRBJ1-5; cdr3_nt: TGTGCCAGCAGTTTATCGGACGGGGGATCCCAGCATTTT; cdr3_aa: CASSLSDGGSQHF
d_call: -; v_call: TRBV9; clone_size: -; cdr3_length: 15; j_call: TRBJ2-7; cdr3_nt: TGTGCCAGCAGCCCACAGGGGGGAGGGCCCTACGAGCAGTACTTC; cdr3_aa: CASSPQGGGPYEQYF
d_call: -; v_call: TRBV4-2; clone_size: -; cdr3_length: 16; j_call: TRBJ2-1; cdr3_nt: TGTGCCAGCAGTCTTTATGACAGCGCGACTTACAATGAGCAGTTCTTC; cdr3_aa: CASSLYDSATYNEQFF
d_call: -; v_call: TRBV10-1; clone_size: -; cdr3_length: 16; j_call: TRBJ2-5; cdr3_nt: TGCGCCAGCAGTGAGTCGAGAGGCAGGGGACGGGAGACCCAGTACTTC; cdr3_aa: CASSESRGRGRETQYF
d_call: TRBD2; v_call: TRBV18; clone_size: -; cdr3_length: 16; j_call: TRBJ2-1; cdr3_nt: TGTGCCAGCTCACTAAATACGGGACTAGCGGGAGCTGAGCAGTTCTTC; cdr3_aa: CASSLNTGLAGAEQFF
d_call: -; v_call: TRBV2; clone_size: -; cdr3_length: 14; j_call: TRBJ2-1; cdr3_nt: TGTGCCAGCAGTGAGACTAGGATATACAATGAGCAGTTCTTC; cdr3_aa: CASSETRIYNEQFF
d_call: TRBD2; v_call: TRBV24-1; clone_size: -; cdr3_length: 18; j_call: TRBJ2-1; cdr3_nt: TGTGCCACCAGTGATAGGGGAACGGGACTAGCGGCCCAAGGGGTGCAGTTCTTC; cdr3_aa: CATSDRGTGLAAQGVQFF
d_call: -; v_call: TRBV5-1; clone_size: -; cdr3_length: 14; j_call: TRBJ2-7; cdr3_nt: TGCGCCAGCAGCCCGACAGCGTTCTCCTACGAGCAGTACTTC; cdr3_aa: CASSPTAFSYEQYF
d_call: -; v_call: TRBV4-3; clone_size: once; cdr3_length: 18; j_call: TRBJ2-2; cdr3_nt: TGCGCCAGCAGCCAAGACCCATCTAGCCGTCCGAACACCGGGGAGCTGTTTTTT; cdr3_aa: CASSQDPSSRPNTGELFF
d_call: -; v_call: TRBV3-1/TRBV3-2; clone_size: -; cdr3_length: 18; j_call: TRBJ2-5; cdr3_nt: TGTGCCAGCAGCCAAGTTCGGGGCTTGGGGGGTCGGGGAGAGACCCAGTACTTC; cdr3_aa: CASSQVRGLGGRGETQYF
d_call: TRBD2; v_call: TRBV4-2; clone_size: -; cdr3_length: 18; j_call: TRBJ2-1; cdr3_nt: TGTGCCAGCAGCCAAGGACTAGCGGGAGGGGGCTCCTACAATGAGCAGTTCTTC; cdr3_aa: CASSQGLAGGGSYNEQFF
d_call: -; v_call: TRBV10-3; clone_size: -; cdr3_length: 14; j_call: TRBJ1-2; cdr3_nt: TGTGCCATCACCGGGAGTGGGCGGAACTATGGCTACACCTTC; cdr3_aa: CAITGSGRNYGYTF
d_call: -; v_call: TRBV12-3/TRBV12-4; clone_size: -; cdr3_length: 13; j_call: TRBJ1-1; cdr3_nt: TGTGCCAGCAGTCCGGCCTGGGGGGCTGAAGCTTTCTTT; cdr3_aa: CASSPAWGAEAFF
d_call: TRBD2; v_call: TRBV6-4; clone_size: -; cdr3_length: 15; j_call: TRBJ2-2; cdr3_nt: TGTGCCAGCAGCCCGGGACTAGCGGGACCCGGGGAGCTGTTTTTT; cdr3_aa: CASSPGLAGPGELFF
d_call: -; v_call: TRBV7-2; clone_size: -; cdr3_length: 14; j_call: TRBJ1-6; cdr3_nt: TGTGCCAGCAGCTTACGACACCATAATTCACCCCTCCACTTT; cdr3_aa: CASSLRHHNSPLHF
d_call: -; v_call: TRBV19; clone_size: -; cdr3_length: 14; j_call: TRBJ1-2; cdr3_nt: TGTGCCAGTAGTATTTCTGAGGGCGTCTATGGCTACACCTTC; cdr3_aa: CASSISEGVYGYTF
d_call: -; v_call: TRBV28; clone_size: -; cdr3_length: 16; j_call: TRBJ1-5; cdr3_nt: TGTGCCAGCAGTTTGAGGCTCACCGGTGGCAATCAGCCCCAGCATTTT; cdr3_aa: CASSLRLTGGNQPQHF
d_call: -; v_call: TRBV19; clone_size: -; cdr3_length: 15; j_call: TRBJ2-7; cdr3_nt: TGTGCCAGTAGTATATCACTTGGGCCACCCTACGAGCAGTACTTC; cdr3_aa: CASSISLGPPYEQYF
d_call: -; v_call: TRBV12-5; clone_size: -; cdr3_length: 12; j_call: TRBJ2-7; cdr3_nt: TGTGCTAGTGGCTTCTCGGCGGGCGAGCAGTACTTC; cdr3_aa: CASGFSAGEQYF
d_call: TRBD1; v_call: TRBV19; clone_size: -; cdr3_length: 16; j_call: TRBJ2-4; cdr3_nt: TGTGCCAGTAGACCCAGGGGGCGCGGAGGTCGGAACATTCAGTACTTC; cdr3_aa: CASRPRGRGGRNIQYF
d_call: TRBD2; v_call: TRBV24-1; clone_size: -; cdr3_length: 16; j_call: TRBJ2-7; cdr3_nt: TGTGCCACCAGTGACCGTAGCGGGAGGCCCCCCTACGAGCAGTACTTC; cdr3_aa: CATSDRSGRPPYEQYF
d_call: -; v_call: TRBV3-1/TRBV3-2; clone_size: -; cdr3_length: 15; j_call: TRBJ1-1; cdr3_nt: TGTGCCAGCAGCCAAGGCCGGGGCGGGGGCACTGAAGCTTTCTTT; cdr3_aa: CASSQGRGGGTEAFF
d_call: -; v_call: TRBV19; clone_size: -; cdr3_length: 13; j_call: TRBJ2-7; cdr3_nt: TGTGCCAGTAGTATAACGTCGGAGTACGAGCAGTACTTC; cdr3_aa: CASSITSEYEQYF
d_call: TRBD1; v_call: TRBV20-1; clone_size: -; cdr3_length: 11; j_call: TRBJ1-1; cdr3_nt: TGCAGTGCTAGGACCCTACAGGGGGCTTTCTTT; cdr3_aa: CSARTLQGAFF
d_call: TRBD2; v_call: TRBV27; clone_size: -; cdr3_length: 15; j_call: TRBJ2-2; cdr3_nt: TGTGCCAGCAGTCTCCTAGCGGGAAGTGCCGGGGAGCTGTTTTTT; cdr3_aa: CASSLLAGSAGELFF
d_call: -; v_call: TRBV19; clone_size: -; cdr3_length: 13; j_call: TRBJ2-7; cdr3_nt: TGTGCCAGTAGCCCGACTAGCTCCTACGAGCAGTACTTC; cdr3_aa: CASSPTSSYEQYF
d_call: -; v_call: TRBV5-5; clone_size: -; cdr3_length: 15; j_call: TRBJ2-3; cdr3_nt: TGTGCCAGCAGCTTGTTTAGCGGCGATGCAGATACGCAGTATTTT; cdr3_aa: CASSLFSGDADTQYF
d_call: TRBD2; v_call: TRBV11-3; clone_size: -; cdr3_length: 17; j_call: TRBJ2-1; cdr3_nt: TGTGCCAGCAGCCGGGGAGGGGGACTAGCGGGCCGTAGGGAGCAGTTCTTC; cdr3_aa: CASSRGGGLAGRREQFF
d_call: TRBD2; v_call: TRBV30; clone_size: -; cdr3_length: 16; j_call: TRBJ2-2; cdr3_nt: TGTGCCTGGACTCGGACTAGCGGGAGGAACACCGGGGAGCTGTTTTTT; cdr3_aa: CAWTRTSGRNTGELFF
d_call: -; v_call: TRBV5-1; clone_size: -; cdr3_length: 15; j_call: TRBJ2-2; cdr3_nt: TGCGCCAGCAGCTTCTTCCAGGGGAACACCGGGGAGCTGTTTTTT; cdr3_aa: CASSFFQGNTGELFF
d_call: -; v_call: TRBV28; clone_size: -; cdr3_length: 16; j_call: TRBJ2-1; cdr3_nt: TGTGTCATCCACCCCCGAGAACCTATTTCCTACAATGAGCAGTTCTTC; cdr3_aa: CVIHPREPISYNEQFF
d_call: TRBD2; v_call: TRBV3-1/TRBV3-2; clone_size: once; cdr3_length: 16; j_call: TRBJ2-5; cdr3_nt: TGTGCCAGCAGCCAGGGGTCTCCTAGCGGAGGGGAGACCCAGTACTTC; cdr3_aa: CASSQGSPSGGETQYF
d_call: -; v_call: TRBV19; clone_size: -; cdr3_length: 14; j_call: TRBJ1-1; cdr3_nt: TGTGCCAGTAGTATAGGGAGGTCGAACACTGAAGCTTTCTTT; cdr3_aa: CASSIGRSNTEAFF
d_call: -; v_call: TRBV15; clone_size: -; cdr3_length: 16; j_call: TRBJ1-1; cdr3_nt: TGTGCCACCAGCAGAGATAGCTGGGGCGATTGGTCTGAAGCTTTCTTT; cdr3_aa: CATSRDSWGDWSEAFF
d_call: -; v_call: TRBV5-1; clone_size: few; cdr3_length: 14; j_call: TRBJ1-2; cdr3_nt: TGCGCCAGCGCAACAGGCGGATCTAACTATGGCTACACCTTC; cdr3_aa: CASATGGSNYGYTF